These 25 T cell receptor beta chains were all obtained from the same sample, sequenced in a study of T cell changes during pregnancy in multiple sclerosis. Method: immunoSEQ multiplex PCR; TCRdb's copy keeps in-frame clones and lacks some. Altogether around 68,000 clones are present, around 91% being singletons, with the ten largest covering 2% to 2.5%. The material sequenced was peripheral blood, taken in the third trimester of pregnancy. Receptor source: a female donor in good health, enrolled as a control in a pregnancy study.

The count of this clone is one. The genes are TRBV5-5 and TRBJ1-3; D perhaps matches TRBD1 (5 bases). Trimming took off 0 bases at V and 4 bases at J, with 8 bases between the two ends. Germline assignment: CDR1 SGHKS and CDR2 YYEKEE (reference sequence). CDR3 length: 14 amino acids. This CDR3 reads CASSLAGSGNTIYF. CDR3 sequence (DNA): TGTGCCAGCAGCTTGGCAGGGTCGGGAAACACCATATATTTT. Filled out from reference TRBV5-5 and TRBJ1-3, the complete variable domain reads DAGVTQSPTHLIKTRGQQVTLRCSPISGHKSVSWYQQVLGQGPQFIFQYYEKEERGRGNFPDRFSARQFPNYSSELNVNALLLGDSALYLCASSLAGSGNTIYFGEGSWLTVV.

The chain joins TRBV11-2 to TRBJ1-2, with 8 bases identical to TRBD1. V dropped 1 base and J dropped 2; count of bases not matched to a gene: 3. The germline gives CDR1 SGHAT, CDR2 FQNNGV. This CDR3 is 15 amino acids long. CDR3 bases: TGTGCCAGCAGCTTAGTAGGACAGGGCAACTATGGCTACACCTTC. As protein: CASSLVGQGNYGYTF.

The rearrangement links TRBV6-5 to TRBJ1-1, with 9 bases lining up with TRBD1. V lost 4 bases, J lost 7 bases, and 7 bases stayed unmatched. Germline loops: CDR1 MNHEY, CDR2 SVGAGI. This CDR3 spans 14 amino acids. The CDR3 here is CASSSHRDRVEAFF. In nucleotides, the CDR3 is TGTGCCAGCAGTTCACACCGGGACAGGGTTGAAGCTTTCTTT.

The genes are TRBV5-1 and TRBJ1-2; TRBD1 might be the D (6 bases). Germline V gives CDR1 SGHRS, CDR2 YFSETQ. Trimming stripped 4 bases from V and 2 bases from J, with 9 bases between. The CDR3 consists of 13 residues. The CDR3 loop is CASSDGQNYGYTF. The CDR3 DNA follows: TGCGCCAGCAGCGACGGACAGAACTATGGCTACACCTTC.

CDR3 DNA: TGTGCCAGCAGCCGGACATCAAGCACAGATACGCAGTATTTT. Its protein product is CASSRTSSTDTQYF. This chain uses TRBV5-6 with TRBJ2-3; possible D gene TRBD1, 5 bases. This CDR3 is built from 14 residues. Germline V gene sequence: CDR1 SGHDT, CDR2 YYEEEE. Trimming left V 4 bases short and J 0 bases short, with 9 bases between.

CDR3 protein: CASSTHRGLGEQYF. The DNA for the CDR3 is TGTGCCAGCAGCACCCACAGGGGGCTGGGCGAGCAGTACTTC. The V call is TRBV5-6, the J call TRBJ2-7; 9 positions agree with TRBD1. The CDR3 runs to 14 residues. Unmatched junction bases numbered 8, after V lost 4 bases and J lost 6 bases. Germline V gene lookup returns CDR1 SGHDT and CDR2 YYEEEE.

The chain has TRBV11-1 and TRBJ2-2; D remains ambiguous. Trimming took off 5 bases at V and 6 bases at J, with 7 bases between the two ends. From germline, CDR1 is SGHAT and CDR2 FQDESV (reference sequence). This CDR3 contains 12 residues. CDR3 DNA: TGTGCCAGCAGCGTGGGCCCCGGGGAGCTGTTTTTT. Translated, it gives CASSVGPGELFF.

CDR3 in DNA: TGTGCCAGCAGCCACTCGACAGGGGGCTTTGGCTACACCTTC. Protein sequence: CASSHSTGGFGYTF. J is TRBJ1-2 and V is TRBV13; 10 nucleotides agree with TRBD1. Germline CDR1 reads PRHDT; CDR2 reads FYEKMQ (reference sequence). CDR3 length: 14 amino acids. Trimming removed 5 bases from V and 7 bases from J; junction bases left unmatched: 7.

This chain uses TRBV28 with TRBJ1-5; weak D call: TRBD1 (5 bases). The CDR3 runs to 11 residues. Looked up from germline, CDR1 is MDHEN and CDR2 is SYDVKM. Trimming removed 8 bases at V and 7 bases at J, with 9 bases between. CDR3 DNA sequence: TGTGCCAGCGACAAGGGGCAGCCCCAGCATTTT. Protein sequence: CASDKGQPQHF.

This chain joins TRBV7-9 and TRBJ1-1; D remains ambiguous. V dropped 5 bases and J dropped 0 bases, with 10 bases sitting between them. This CDR3 contains 14 residues. Germline V CDR1 and CDR2: SEHNR, FQNEAQ (reference sequence). The CDR3 sequence is CASSREYMNTEAFF. The CDR3 bases are TGTGCCAGCAGCCGGGAATACATGAACACTGAAGCTTTCTTT.

The gene calls are TRBV27 and TRBJ2-7; weak D call: TRBD2 (5 bases). Trimming removed 4 bases from V and 0 bases from J, with 13 bases in between. The CDR3 sequence is 15 residues long. Germline V CDR1 and CDR2: MNHEY, SMNVEV (reference sequence). The CDR3 sequence: CASSSTSRISYEQYF. The CDR3 bases are TGTGCCAGCAGTTCCACTAGTAGGATCTCCTACGAGCAGTACTTC.

The rearrangement links TRBV28 to TRBJ1-1, with 11 bases identical to TRBD1. After removal of 6 bases from V and 5 bases from J, the junction contained 5 bases not matched to a gene. CDR1 MDHEN and CDR2 SYDVKM come from the germline V gene. The CDR3 contains 14 residues. The CDR3 coding sequence is TGTGCCAGCAGACTAGGGACAGGGGGTACTGAAGCTTTCTTT. It is translated as CASRLGTGGTEAFF.

The rearrangement links TRBV6-1 to TRBJ1-6, with D possibly being TRBD1 (6 bases). This CDR3 spans 14 amino acids. The germline V gene encodes CDR1 MNHNS and CDR2 SASEGT. Between the trimmed V and J ends, which lost 7 bases and 10 bases, there was a span of 17 bases. For the CDR3, the DNA is TGTGCCAGCACTATGGAGACAGGCCCCTCACCCCTCCACTTT. This codes for CASTMETGPSPLHF.

The CDR3 here is CASSVVETADGYTF. DNA of the CDR3: TGTGCCAGCAGCGTAGTAGAGACAGCCGATGGCTACACCTTC. V is TRBV9 and J is TRBJ1-2; tentatively, D is TRBD1 (5 bases). Germline values: CDR1 SGDLS, CDR2 YYNGEE. The CDR3 runs to 14 residues. V lost 0 bases and J lost 6, with 12 bases in between.

A single count supports this clone. This chain links TRBV16 with TRBJ2-7; perhaps TRBD1 as D (5 bases). The V gene lost 0 bases and the J gene lost 0 bases, with 9 bases spanning the gap. CDR1 is KGHSY and CDR2 is FQNENV in the germline V gene. This CDR3 is built from 15 residues. The CDR3 is CASSQSGQGSYEQYF. The CDR3 coding sequence is TGTGCCAGCAGCCAATCGGGGCAGGGCTCCTACGAGCAGTACTTC.

The table lists this clone with a few counts. The chain carries TRBV5-1 and TRBJ2-1; D is perhaps TRBD2 (6 bases). V shed 4 bases and J shed 7 bases, with 18 bases lying between them. Germline CDR1 reads SGHRS; CDR2 reads YFSETQ. The CDR3 covers 15 residues. In DNA, the CDR3 is TGCGCCAGCAGCCAGGACTTCGGGGAGGCGAATGAGCAGTTCTTC. Protein sequence: CASSQDFGEANEQFF.

The V call is TRBV2, the J call TRBJ2-1; D perhaps matches TRBD1 (5 bases). The germline V gene has CDR1 SNHLY and CDR2 FYNNEI. The CDR3 runs 14 residues. The V and J ends lost 6 bases and 5 bases respectively, with 14 bases between them. The CDR3 is CASRQGSLNNEQFF. The CDR3 DNA reads TGTGCCAGCAGGCAGGGATCTTTGAACAATGAGCAGTTCTTC.

The chain recombines TRBV28 with TRBJ2-1; no clear D. Trimming took 5 bases from V and 0 from J, leaving 11 bases between them. CDR1 MDHEN and CDR2 SYDVKM come from the germline V gene. This CDR3 has 15 amino acids. The CDR3 spells CASSPRPSSYNEQFF. The CDR3 region has the DNA TGTGCCAGCAGTCCCCGGCCTAGCTCCTACAATGAGCAGTTCTTC.

A word on this clone: This CDR3 is also generated by other DNA sequences in the sample. V and J are TRBV5-1 and TRBJ2-7; 10 nucleotides align to TRBD1. In germline, CDR1 is SGHRS, CDR2 YFSETQ. The CDR3 is 15 residues long. Trimming at V came to 4 bases and at J to 1 base, leaving 5 bases not matched to a gene. This CDR3 is CASSLRTGGSYEQYF. As DNA, the CDR3 is TGCGCCAGCAGCCTGCGGACAGGGGGGTCCTACGAGCAGTACTTC.

V and J are TRBV19 and TRBJ1-2, with 10 positions matching TRBD1. This CDR3 comprises 15 residues. Germline values: CDR1 LNHDA, CDR2 SQIVND (reference sequence). Trimming cost V 5 bases and J 1 base; bases outside gene matches: 4. The chain's CDR3 is CASSSRTGGNYGYTF. The CDR3 DNA follows: TGTGCCAGTAGTTCCCGGACAGGGGGTAACTATGGCTACACCTTC.

This sequence joins TRBV6-6 and TRBJ2-5, with D maybe TRBD1 (5 bases). Near its end, the DNA agrees better with TRBJ2-7, so the J call may be wrong. This CDR3 is built from 15 residues. Germline values: CDR1 MNHNY, CDR2 SVGAGI (reference sequence). The CDR3 reads CASSYVQASNYEQYF. The DNA of the CDR3 is TGTGCCAGCAGTTACGTACAGGCGTCAAACTACGAGCAGTACTTC.

The chain carries TRBV29-1 and TRBJ1-2; possibly TRBD1 for D (5 bases). V lost 6 bases and J lost 12, with 14 bases in between. CDR1 is SQVTM, CDR2 ANQGSEA, per germline. There are 10 residues in the CDR3. In nucleotides, the CDR3 is TGCAGCGTCGATTCAGTGGGGCACACCTTC. Residues: CSVDSVGHTF.

The rearrangement joins TRBV4-2 to TRBJ2-2, with 11 positions matching TRBD2. This CDR3 spans 19 amino acids. After removal of 4 bases from V and 5 bases from J, the junction contained 15 bases not matched to a gene. Per the germline V gene, CDR1 is LGHNA and CDR2 is YNFKEQ. DNA of the CDR3: TGTGCCAGCAGCCGGAATTATCATACTAGCGGGAGTATGACCGGGGAGCTGTTTTTT. Its protein product is CASSRNYHTSGSMTGELFF.

The chain joins TRBV29-1 to TRBJ1-2; D gene unclear. CDR1 is SQVTM and CDR2 is ANQGSEA in the germline V gene. This CDR3 has 13 residues. The ends were cut back, 8 bases at V and 0 bases at J, with 13 bases in the middle. The CDR3: CSFSRGANYGYTF. The CDR3 DNA reads TGCAGCTTTTCCCGGGGAGCTAACTATGGCTACACCTTC.

V is TRBV19 and J is TRBJ1-1; 7 positions agree with TRBD1. Unmatched junction bases numbered 4, after V lost 3 bases and J lost 0 bases. The CDR3 runs 15 residues. CDR1 LNHDA and CDR2 SQIVND come from the germline V gene (reference sequence). CDR3 amino acids: CASSMGDRLNTEAFF. Written as DNA, the CDR3 is TGTGCCAGTAGTATGGGGGACAGATTGAACACTGAAGCTTTCTTT. The full variable domain, completed using reference TRBV19 and TRBJ1-1, is DGGITQSPKYLFRKEGQNVTLSCEQNLNHDAMYWYRQDPGQGLRLIYYSQIVNDFQKGDIAEGYSVSREKKESFPLTVTSAQKNPTAFYLCASSMGDRLNTEAFFGQGTRLTVV.